This TCR beta chain was captured in a study of blood T cell repertoires in COVID-19. The CDR3 loop spans 19 amino acids. The germline CDR1 and CDR2 sequences are LNHNV and YYDKDF (reference sequence). The ends were cut back, 2 bases at V and 4 bases at J, with 26 bases in the middle. The repertoire was sequenced with immunoSEQ multiplex PCR; TCRdb's copy has only in-frame clones and lacks some. In the table there are approximately 90,000 clones, around 83% of which are singletons. The source material was peripheral blood. This rearrangement joins TRBV15 to TRBJ1-2, with a possible D match to TRBD1 (6 bases). This clonotype was sampled from a man aged 60-69 years with acute or convalescent COVID-19. CDR3 sequence (DNA): TGTGCCACCAGCAGATTCGGCTGGGACGGGACAAATACGGGCTATGGCTACACCTTC. Amino acid sequence: CATSRFGWDGTNTGYGYTF.